The 15 T cell receptor beta chains reported below all come from one sample, sequenced in a study of T cell responses to AZD1222 COVID-19 vaccine. Assay: immunoSEQ multiplex PCR; the TCRdb copy retains only in-frame clones and omits some. The data show about 140,000 clones, with about 88% seen just once and around 4.7% held by the top ten. The specimen was peripheral blood, collected on day 0 of AZD1222 vaccination. The receptors were gathered from an adult in good health.

The chain is built from TRBV11-2 and TRBJ1-2; unclear D gene. The V gene lost 0 bases and the J gene lost 2 bases, with 1 base spanning the gap. CDR3 size: 12 residues. Germline-derived CDR1 and CDR2 are SGHAT and FQNNGV. CDR3 region: CASSLENYGYTF. The CDR3 DNA reads as TGTGCCAGCAGCTTAGAGAACTATGGCTACACCTTC.

The chain uses TRBV7-2 and TRBJ1-5, with 7 bases aligning to TRBD1. The CDR3 consists of 15 residues. After removal of 4 bases from V and 9 bases from J, the junction contained 12 bases not matched to a gene. From germline, CDR1 is SGHTA and CDR2 FQGNSA. Here the CDR3 DNA reads TGTGCCAGCAGCTCCCGACAGGGCCAACCTCTGCCCCAGCATTTT. Its protein product is CASSSRQGQPLPQHF.

V usage is TRBV6-5 and J usage is TRBJ2-2; TRBD1 is a possible D gene (6 bases). Trimming removed 5 bases at V and 4 bases at J, with 14 bases between. This CDR3 is built from 15 residues. Germline V gene sequence: CDR1 MNHEY, CDR2 SVGAGI. CDR3 in DNA: TGTGCCAGCAGTAGACAGGACAGCGGCACCGGGGAGCTGTTTTTT. Translated, it gives CASSRQDSGTGELFF.

This clone was counted a few times. The rearrangement uses TRBV12-3 or TRBV12-4 and TRBJ1-5; D gene unclear. The CDR3 totals 12 residues. V was clipped by 8 bases and J by 12 bases, with 17 bases between them. The CDR3, as DNA: TGTGCCAGCGGAACTTCGGCTTTGGGCCAGCATTTT. Its translation: CASGTSALGQHF.

The V call is TRBV7-9, the J call TRBJ2-4; possible D gene TRBD2, 5 bases. Germline V gives CDR1 SEHNR, CDR2 FQNEAQ (reference sequence). The germline V and J ends were trimmed by 7 bases and 6 bases, with 13 bases remaining between them. The CDR3 is 13 residues long. The DNA of the CDR3 is TGTGCCAGCACGGCGGGTCAGCCAAACATTCAGTACTTC. This translates into CASTAGQPNIQYF.

V gene TRBV27 combines with J gene TRBJ1-2; tentatively, D is TRBD1 (6 bases). Germline V gives CDR1 MNHEY, CDR2 SMNVEV (reference sequence). Trimming shortened V by 5 bases and J by 4 bases, and 14 bases separated the two germline ends. This CDR3 comprises 14 residues. CDR3: CASSPGAGAYGYTF. The DNA for the CDR3 is TGTGCCAGCAGTCCAGGGGCAGGGGCCTATGGCTACACCTTC.

The gene calls are TRBV6-5 and TRBJ2-7; D might be TRBD1 (7 bases). The CDR3 is 15 residues long. Germline CDR1 is MNHEY and CDR2 is SVGAGI. V lost 2 bases and J lost 3, with 14 bases in between. The CDR3 DNA reads TGTGCCAGCAGTTACCAACGACAGGGACTCTACGAGCAGTACTTC. Translation: CASSYQRQGLYEQYF.

The chain uses TRBV18 and TRBJ2-3; possible D gene TRBD1, 6 bases. Germline CDR1 is KGHSH and CDR2 is LQKENI. The CDR3 sequence is 16 residues long. V was trimmed by 0 bases and J by 5 bases, leaving 15 bases between them. The CDR3 bases are TGTGCCAGCTCACCACCAGGGGCCGCAGGGGTAGATACGCAGTATTTT. Translating gives CASSPPGAAGVDTQYF.

This clone was detected a few times. J is TRBJ2-7 and V is TRBV7-2, with 12 bases matching TRBD1. CDR1 and CDR2 (germline): SGHTA, FQGNSA. The V segment lost 5 bases and the J segment 4 bases; nucleotides outside the gene matches: 15. CDR3 length: 18 amino acids. CDR3 residues: CASSPGTGGALFLYEQYF. In DNA, the CDR3 is TGTGCCAGCAGCCCTGGGACAGGGGGCGCATTATTTCTTTACGAGCAGTACTTC.

The chain recombines TRBV5-1 with TRBJ2-3; the D is unclear. Germline CDR1 and CDR2: SGHRS and YFSETQ. The CDR3 spans 12 residues. Deletions cut 1 base from V and 5 bases from J, with 5 bases between. The CDR3 region is CASSLYLDTQYF. CDR3 DNA: TGCGCCAGCAGCTTGTACCTAGATACGCAGTATTTT. The full variable domain, its missing parts supplied by reference TRBV5-1 and TRBJ2-3, is KAGVTQTPRYLIKTRGQQVTLSCSPISGHRSVSWYQQTPGQGLQFLFEYFSETQRNKGNFPGRFSGRQFSNSRSEMNVSTLELGDSALYLCASSLYLDTQYFGPGTRLTVL.

V is TRBV3-1 (or the pseudogene TRBV3-2) and J is TRBJ2-2; 8 bases are shared with TRBD1. The CDR3 runs 15 residues. The germline gives CDR1 LGHDT, CDR2 YNNKEL (reference sequence). Trimming cost V 1 base and J 5 bases; bases outside gene matches: 3. The CDR3 here is CASSQAQGGTGELFF. DNA for the CDR3: TGTGCCAGCAGCCAAGCACAGGGGGGAACCGGGGAGCTGTTTTTT.

As DNA, the CDR3 is TGTGCCACCAGCAGAGACAGGGGGCTGAGTACTGAAGCTTTCTTT. It yields the protein CATSRDRGLSTEAFF. The rearrangement uses TRBV15 and TRBJ1-1; 8 bases align to TRBD1. The CDR3 runs to 15 residues. Germline V gene sequence: CDR1 LNHNV, CDR2 YYDKDF (reference sequence). Trimming at V came to 0 bases and at J to 5 bases, leaving 5 bases not matched to a gene.

The V and J genes are TRBV6-5 and TRBJ1-2; no clear D. Trimming removed 9 bases from V and 2 bases from J, with 13 bases in between. The length of the CDR3 is 13 residues. Germline loops: CDR1 MNHEY, CDR2 SVGAGI. The CDR3 region is CASKTARNYGYTF. The CDR3 region has the DNA TGTGCCAGTAAGACTGCAAGGAACTATGGCTACACCTTC.

The V call is TRBV19, the J call TRBJ1-3; 10 nucleotides line up with TRBD1. The ends lost 5 bases at V and 0 bases at J; junction bases unmatched: 7. This CDR3 has 17 residues. CDR1 is LNHDA, CDR2 SQIVND, per germline (reference sequence). Here the CDR3 reads CASSDGTGARSGNTIYF. The CDR3 region has the DNA TGTGCCAGTAGTGACGGGACAGGGGCGCGCTCTGGAAACACCATATATTTT.

With respect to this clone: One end of the junction does not line up with germline, which may come from a read error. This chain links TRBV4-1 with TRBJ2-7; D may be TRBD2 (7 bases). Germline lookup yields CDR1 MGHRA and CDR2 YSYEKL. The CDR3 sequence is 16 residues long. CDR3 loop: CARSQGWGEGGYEQYF. The CDR3 DNA is TGCGCCCGCAGCCAAGGCTGGGGGGAGGGGGGCTACGAGCAGTACTTC.